What follows are 16 T cell receptor beta chains derived from one specimen sequenced in a study of Graves' ophthalmopathy and Graves' hyperthyroidism. TCR beta CDR3 amplification used RNA transcripts. The first round was an RT-PCR with HTBI primers, and the second round was a multiplex PCR. Each CDR3 protein is one row after TCRdb ran MiXCR on the multiplex PCR reads. In the table there are fewer than 600,000 distinct CDR3 sequences, approximately 15% of which are singletons. The material sequenced was blood. The origin of the receptors is a woman aged 25 to 39 with Graves' ophthalmopathy.

The table lists this clonotype with many counts. The V call is TRBV5-1, the J call TRBJ2-7; 8 nucleotides match TRBD1. This CDR3 spans 12 amino acids. Germline CDR1 is SGHRS and CDR2 is YFSETQ. V gave up 4 bases and J gave up 9 bases; unmatched junction bases: 6. CDR3 DNA: TGCGCCAGCAGCCAGGGGACAGGCGGGCAGTACTTC. Protein product: CASSQGTGGQYF.

Ten or more counts support this clonotype. V gene TRBV20-1 combines with J gene TRBJ2-7, with 11 bases that match TRBD2. V trimming: 6 bases; J trimming: 0 bases; junction bases outside the gene matches: 10. CDR3 length equals 16 residues. The V gene's germline CDR1 is DFQATT and CDR2 SNEGSKA (reference sequence). The chain's CDR3 is CSADPVTSGNSYEQYF. The DNA for the CDR3 is TGCAGTGCAGATCCTGTGACTAGCGGGAACTCCTACGAGCAGTACTTC.

The chain couples TRBV30 to TRBJ1-2; tentatively, D is TRBD1 (6 bases). CDR1 and CDR2 from the germline V gene are GTSNPN and SVGIG (reference sequence). The CDR3 has 12 amino acids. Trimming shortened V by 1 base and J by 5 bases, and 8 bases separated the two germline ends. As DNA, the CDR3 is TGTGCCTGGAGTGGGGGGGCGTATGGCTACACCTTC. Residues: CAWSGGAYGYTF. Looking up the rest from reference TRBV30 and TRBJ1-2 gives the full variable domain: SQTIHQWPATLVQPVGSPLSLECTVEGTSNPNLYWYRQAAGRGLQLLFYSVGIGQISSEVPQNLSASRPQDRQFILSSKKLLLSDSGFYLCAWSGGAYGYTFGSGTRLTVV.

This clonotype came up many times. V gene TRBV19 combines with J gene TRBJ2-5; 7 nucleotides line up with TRBD1. From germline, CDR1 is LNHDA and CDR2 SQIVND (reference sequence). After removal of 1 base from V and 7 bases from J, the junction contained 6 bases not matched to a gene. The CDR3 has 14 amino acids. This CDR3 is CASSIASTGRTQYF. The CDR3 nucleotides read TGTGCCAGTAGTATAGCCTCGACAGGGAGGACCCAGTACTTC. Filled out from reference TRBV19 and TRBJ2-5, the complete variable domain reads DGGITQSPKYLFRKEGQNVTLSCEQNLNHDAMYWYRQDPGQGLRLIYYSQIVNDFQKGDIAEGYSVSREKKESFPLTVTSAQKNPTAFYLCASSIASTGRTQYFGPGTRLLVL.

In this sample, this clonotype turned up many times. The chain carries TRBV18 and TRBJ2-7; D remains ambiguous. The CDR3 is 12 residues long. Germline-derived CDR1 and CDR2 are KGHSH and LQKENI. The V and J ends lost 0 bases and 3 bases respectively, with 3 bases between them. Here the CDR3 DNA reads TGTGCCAGCTCACCACCCAGCTACGAGCAGTACTTC. Translation: CASSPPSYEQYF. The full variable domain, with the rest looked up from reference TRBV18 and TRBJ2-7, is NAGVMQNPRHLVRRRGQEARLRCSPMKGHSHVYWYRQLPEEGLKFMVYLQKENIIDESGMPKERFSAEFPKEGPSILRIQQVVRGDSAAYFCASSPPSYEQYFGPGTRLTVT.

There are many counts of this clonotype. This rearrangement joins TRBV7-8 to TRBJ2-7; no clear D. From germline, CDR1 is SGHVS and CDR2 FQNEAQ. The CDR3 loop spans 12 amino acids. With 7 bases removed from V and 3 bases from J, the gap between germline ends came to 10 bases. DNA of the CDR3: TGTGCCAGCACCCGAACCATCTACGAGCAGTACTTC. Amino acid sequence: CASTRTIYEQYF.

Ten or more counts support this clonotype. This chain links TRBV30 with TRBJ1-2; D is possibly TRBD1 (6 bases). This CDR3 spans 13 amino acids. Germline V lookup: CDR1 GTSNPN, CDR2 SVGIG (reference sequence). V lost 4 bases to trimming and J lost 7 bases, with 16 bases between them. The CDR3 is CAWTETGHSGYTF. The CDR3 region has the DNA TGTGCCTGGACAGAAACGGGACATAGTGGCTACACCTTC.

CDR3 nucleotide sequence: TGTGCCAGCAGCACGAGGACAGGATCTAATTCACCCCTCCACTTT. Its protein product is CASSTRTGSNSPLHF. This chain joins TRBV5-8 and TRBJ1-6, with 7 bases identical to TRBD1. J lost 6 bases, V lost 4 bases, and 7 bases had no gene match. The CDR3 is 15 residues long. From germline, CDR1 is SGHTS and CDR2 YDEGEE.

This clonotype was seen many times. V is TRBV10-2 and J is TRBJ1-6, with D possibly matching TRBD1 (6 bases). The V end was cut by 3 bases, the J end by 9 bases, with 12 bases between. CDR1 WSHSY and CDR2 SAAADI come from the germline V gene. The CDR3 loop spans 14 amino acids. The CDR3 nucleotides are TGCGCCAGCAGTGAATCAGGACAGCGTTCACCCCTCCACTTT. Translated, it gives CASSESGQRSPLHF.

The table lists this clonotype with many counts. The J gene is TRBJ1-1, the V gene TRBV19; D perhaps matches TRBD1 (6 bases). This CDR3 comprises 11 residues. Trimming removed 11 bases at V and 13 bases at J, with 20 bases between. The germline CDR1 and CDR2 sequences are LNHDA and SQIVND (reference sequence). CDR3 in DNA: TGTGCCGCCAGGGGAGCCGGTGGACTTTTCTTT. Translation gives CAARGAGGLFF.

This clonotype was detected many times. The rearrangement links TRBV19 to TRBJ2-2, with a tentative D call TRBD2 (6 bases). Germline CDR1 reads LNHDA; CDR2 reads SQIVND (reference sequence). Trimming removed 1 base from V and 6 bases from J, with 21 bases in between. The CDR3 consists of 18 residues. As DNA, the CDR3 is TGTGCCAGTAGTATAGCCCCCTTCGTTGCGGGAACGTCCGGGGAGCTGTTTTTT. Its protein is CASSIAPFVAGTSGELFF.

This clonotype was found many times. The V and J genes are TRBV11-2 and TRBJ2-2; D ambiguous. The CDR3 spans 15 residues. V was trimmed by 5 bases and J by 1 base, leaving 11 bases between them. Germline CDR1 and CDR2: SGHAT and FQNNGV. Written as DNA, the CDR3 is TGTGCCAGCAGCGCATCGGGCAAGAACACCGGGGAGCTGTTTTTT. Residues: CASSASGKNTGELFF.

At least ten counts were recorded for this clonotype. This sequence joins TRBV5-1 and TRBJ1-1, with 10 bases that match TRBD1. J gave up 5 bases and V 2 bases, and 6 bases lay outside the gene matches. There are 15 residues in the CDR3. CDR1 is SGHRS, CDR2 YFSETQ, per germline. Here the CDR3 reads CASSFLRTGGTEAFF. The CDR3 region has the DNA TGCGCCAGCAGCTTCCTCCGGACAGGGGGAACTGAAGCTTTCTTT.

This clonotype appeared many times. V and J are TRBV6-5 and TRBJ1-2; D remains unclear. V was cut by 7 bases and J by 5 bases, with 11 bases left in between. The length of the CDR3 is 12 residues. Germline V gene data show CDR1 as MNHEY and CDR2 as SVGAGI. The CDR3 spells CASNPDLYGYTF. The CDR3 nucleotides are TGTGCCAGCAACCCAGACCTATATGGCTACACCTTC.

This clonotype was seen at least ten times. The chain has TRBV19 and TRBJ2-7; TRBD2 matches at 10 bases. The CDR3 has 12 amino acids. The V gene end was trimmed by 9 bases and the J gene end by 1 base; junction bases not matched to a gene: 0. Germline CDR1 LNHDA, CDR2 SQIVND (reference sequence). CDR3 sequence reads: CARLAGSYEQYF. The DNA of the CDR3 is TGTGCCAGACTAGCGGGGTCCTACGAGCAGTACTTC.

This clonotype was seen ten or more times. This chain connects TRBV7-3 to TRBJ1-1; unclear D gene. The CDR3 covers 14 residues. The germline gives CDR1 SGHTA, CDR2 FQGTGA. Trimming took off 5 bases at V and 5 bases at J, with 15 bases between the two ends. CDR3 sequence reads: CASSLGAEGTEAFF. The CDR3 DNA reads as TGTGCCAGCAGCCTTGGCGCAGAAGGGACTGAAGCTTTCTTT.